One and the same sample provided the 19 T cell receptor beta chains below, sequenced in a study of PD-1 blockade in classical Hodgkin lymphoma (dated by TCRdb to about 2020). Taken with the paper, the label for time point translates to: cycle 4 day 1 (C4D1), after 6 weeks of nivolumab. Every trial patient had relapsed after autologous stem cell transplantation, and cohorts A, B and C differed in prior brentuximab vedotin exposure. The library was built by means of the immunoSEQ multiplex PCR assay. Not all clones reach the TCRdb copy of this immuneACCESS table, which keeps in-frame sequences only. Checked studies attribute under half of the gap to unresolved V genes and leave the rest unexplained. The sample table records about 33,000 clones; around three quarters of these occur just once. The ten biggest clones cover around 3.6% of the sample. The sample here was peripheral blood mononuclear cells (PBMCs), taken before the fourth cycle of nivolumab. The receptors stem from a human donor with classical Hodgkin lymphoma.

This clone was observed once. The genes are TRBV6-6 and TRBJ1-2; D unresolved. Germline V lookup: CDR1 MNHNY, CDR2 SVGAGI (reference sequence). The CDR3 runs to 13 residues. Trimming shortened V by 0 bases and J by 4 bases, and 6 bases separated the two germline ends. Written as DNA, the CDR3 is TGTGCCAGCAGTTACTCGAGTACCTATGGCTACACCTTC. It translates to CASSYSSTYGYTF.

The sample holds a few counts of this clone. The genes are TRBV28 and TRBJ2-7; the match to TRBD1 covers 7 bases. Trimming took 8 bases from V and 3 from J; bases not matched to a gene: 4. Germline CDR1 and CDR2: MDHEN and SYDVKM. This CDR3 contains 12 residues. CDR3 sequence: CASLDRDYEQYF. The CDR3 DNA is TGTGCCAGCCTTGACAGGGACTACGAGCAGTACTTC.

The rearrangement joins TRBV28 to TRBJ1-1; a possible D gene is TRBD1 (6 bases). V lost 8 bases and J lost 1, with 17 bases in between. This CDR3 has 15 residues. Germline V gene sequence: CDR1 MDHEN, CDR2 SYDVKM. The CDR3 spells CASLPSRGQNTEAFF. CDR3 in DNA: TGTGCCAGCCTCCCATCTCGGGGGCAGAACACTGAAGCTTTCTTT.

V and J are TRBV5-1 and TRBJ2-5; 11 bases map to TRBD2. The CDR3 has 16 residues. V lost 4 bases, J lost 4 bases, and 9 bases stayed unmatched. Per germline, CDR1 SGHRS and CDR2 YFSETQ. This chain's CDR3 is CASSGNSGRAIETQYF. CDR3 nucleotides: TGCGCCAGCAGCGGAAATAGCGGGAGGGCCATAGAGACCCAGTACTTC.

Concerning this clone: A much larger clone sits a single nucleotide away, making a read error possible. Different DNA sequences within this sample yield the same CDR3. The genes are TRBV28 and TRBJ2-7; TRBD2 agrees at 7 bases. CDR1 is MDHEN, CDR2 SYDVKM, per germline. With V trimmed by 5 bases and J by 7 bases, 17 bases remained unmatched. The CDR3 is 16 amino acids. CDR3 DNA sequence: TGTGCCAGCAGTCCCACTATTTTCGGGAGCGGGGATGAGCAGTACTTC. It specifies CASSPTIFGSGDEQYF.

The V and J genes are TRBV30 and TRBJ2-3; 9 nucleotides line up with TRBD1. Trimming cost V 5 bases and J 3 bases; bases outside gene matches: 6. The germline V gene encodes CDR1 GTSNPN and CDR2 SVGIG (reference sequence). The CDR3 consists of 14 residues. CDR3: CAWRDRVFTDTQYF. For the CDR3, the DNA is TGTGCCTGGCGGGACAGGGTTTTTACAGATACGCAGTATTTT.

J is TRBJ2-5 and V is TRBV6-5; D assignment may be TRBD1 or TRBD2 (6 bases each). The CDR3 totals 14 residues. Germline loops: CDR1 MNHEY, CDR2 SVGAGI. V was clipped by 7 bases and J by 4 bases, with 16 bases between them. CDR3 amino acids: CASMVTQGGETQYF. The DNA of the CDR3 is TGTGCCAGCATGGTGACACAGGGAGGAGAGACCCAGTACTTC.

This sequence joins TRBV5-1 and TRBJ2-3, with 13 bases matching TRBD2. CDR1 SGHRS and CDR2 YFSETQ come from the germline V gene. The trim removed 0 bases at V and 8 bases at J, leaving 21 bases unmatched. This CDR3 region has 21 residues. The chain's CDR3 is CASSLEPWDRRTSGRVGTQYF. CDR3 in DNA: TGCGCCAGCAGCTTGGAACCTTGGGACCGCCGGACTAGCGGGAGAGTTGGTACGCAGTATTTT.

The J gene is TRBJ2-5, the V gene TRBV9; 8 bases map to TRBD1. Germline V gene data show CDR1 as SGDLS and CDR2 as YYNGEE. V shed 1 base and J 1 base; nucleotides not matched to a gene: 0. The CDR3 consists of 14 residues. This chain's CDR3 is CASSVQGAQETQYF. CDR3 in DNA: TGTGCCAGCAGCGTACAGGGGGCCCAAGAGACCCAGTACTTC.

J is TRBJ2-7 and V is TRBV6-6; TRBD2 matches at 11 bases. CDR1 and CDR2 (germline): MNHNY, SVGAGI (reference sequence). V dropped 0 bases and J dropped 2; count of bases not matched to a gene: 3. This CDR3 has 16 residues. The CDR3 protein is CASSYSRLAGTYEQYF. The CDR3 bases are TGTGCCAGCAGTTACTCGAGACTAGCGGGGACCTACGAGCAGTACTTC.

The chain is built from TRBV2 and TRBJ1-5; D is perhaps TRBD1 (6 bases). The length of the CDR3 is 15 residues. Germline-derived CDR1 and CDR2 are SNHLY and FYNNEI. V lost 6 bases and J 4 bases, leaving 16 bases between the germline ends. The CDR3 sequence: CASRPDRVHNQPQHF. In nucleotides, the CDR3 is TGTGCCAGCAGACCGGACAGAGTTCATAATCAGCCCCAGCATTTT.

This chain links TRBV6-5 with TRBJ2-1, with 11 bases fitting TRBD2. The germline V gene encodes CDR1 MNHEY and CDR2 SVGAGI. V lost 6 bases, J lost 10 bases, and 11 bases stayed unmatched. The CDR3 length is 15 residues. CDR3 DNA sequence: TGTGCCAGCAGCTACCCGACTAGCGGGGTGGGAGAGCAGTTCTTC. It codes for CASSYPTSGVGEQFF.

The rearrangement joins TRBV29-1 to TRBJ1-4, with D perhaps matching TRBD1 (6 bases). Germline V gene sequence: CDR1 SQVTM, CDR2 ANQGSEA. The CDR3 spans 12 residues. V was clipped by 7 bases and J by 5 bases, with 11 bases between them. The CDR3 region is CSAGGGNEKLFF. The CDR3 DNA is TGCAGCGCCGGGGGCGGGAATGAAAAACTGTTTTTT.

The chain carries TRBV29-1 and TRBJ1-2, with a weak D call TRBD1 (6 bases). The ends were cut back, 7 bases at V and 0 bases at J, with 15 bases in the middle. Germline-derived CDR1 and CDR2 are SQVTM and ANQGSEA. The CDR3 spans 14 residues. The CDR3, as DNA: TGCAGCGCGGGTCGGGGGGACACTAACTATGGCTACACCTTC. This codes for CSAGRGDTNYGYTF.

This chain joins TRBV9 and TRBJ2-5; TRBD2 matches 14 bases. The CDR3 totals 15 residues. V was clipped by 3 bases and J by 9 bases; unmatched bases: 7. Germline V CDR1 and CDR2: SGDLS, YYNGEE. This CDR3 is CASSGLAGGPLAQYF. CDR3 coding DNA: TGTGCCAGCAGCGGACTAGCGGGAGGGCCGCTGGCCCAGTACTTC.

For the CDR3, the DNA is TGTGCCAGCAGTTACTCGACAACGGATTATGGCTACACCTTC. It specifies CASSYSTTDYGYTF. The V gene is TRBV6-5, the J gene TRBJ1-2; D unresolved. This CDR3 is 14 amino acids long. Trimming cost V 0 bases and J 5 bases, with 10 bases left between them. The germline V gene encodes CDR1 MNHEY and CDR2 SVGAGI.

This clone showed up just once. The V gene is TRBV11-2, the J gene TRBJ2-3; no clear D gene. The length of the CDR3 is 16 residues. From germline, CDR1 is SGHAT and CDR2 FQNNGV. V was pared by 1 base and J by 0 bases, with 11 bases between. In nucleotides, the CDR3 is TGTGCCAGCAGCTTAGTTTTCGGGTTTAGCACAGATACGCAGTATTTT. Residues: CASSLVFGFSTDTQYF.

This chain joins TRBV5-1 and TRBJ2-1; no clear D gene. The germline gives CDR1 SGHRS, CDR2 YFSETQ. The CDR3 is made up of 13 amino acids. Between the trimmed V and J ends, which lost 0 bases and 4 bases, there was a span of 5 bases. The CDR3 loop reads CASSLDSYNEQFF. CDR3 nucleotide sequence: TGCGCCAGCAGCTTGGACTCTTACAATGAGCAGTTCTTC.

The chain joins TRBV13 to TRBJ2-5; 8 bases agree with TRBD2. J lost 2 bases, V lost 2 bases, and 4 bases had no gene match. The CDR3 loop spans 15 amino acids. Germline CDR1 reads PRHDT; CDR2 reads FYEKMQ (reference sequence). The CDR3 coding sequence is TGTGCCAGCAGCTTAAAAGGCGGGGGGCAAGAGACCCAGTACTTC. Its protein is CASSLKGGGQETQYF.